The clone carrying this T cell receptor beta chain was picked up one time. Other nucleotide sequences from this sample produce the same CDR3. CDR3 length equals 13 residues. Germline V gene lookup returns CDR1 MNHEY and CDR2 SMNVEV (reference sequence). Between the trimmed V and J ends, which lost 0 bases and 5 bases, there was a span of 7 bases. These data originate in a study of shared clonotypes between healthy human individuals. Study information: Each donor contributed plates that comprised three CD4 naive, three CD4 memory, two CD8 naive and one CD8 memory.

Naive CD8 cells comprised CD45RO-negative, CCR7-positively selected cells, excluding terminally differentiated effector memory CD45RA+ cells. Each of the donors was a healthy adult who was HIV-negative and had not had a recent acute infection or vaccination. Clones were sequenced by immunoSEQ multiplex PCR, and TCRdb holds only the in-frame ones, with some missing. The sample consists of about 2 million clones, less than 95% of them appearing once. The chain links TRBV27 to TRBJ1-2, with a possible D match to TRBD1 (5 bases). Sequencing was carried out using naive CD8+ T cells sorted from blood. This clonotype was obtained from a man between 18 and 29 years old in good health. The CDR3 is CASSLSPGYGYTF. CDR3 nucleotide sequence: TGTGCCAGCAGTTTATCTCCAGGGTATGGCTACACCTTC.